Each of the 22 T cell receptor beta chains below was sequenced from the same sample in a study of blood T cell repertoires in COVID-19. TCRdb's table, derived via immunoSEQ multiplex PCR, lists solely in-frame clones and lacks some. The repertoire holds more than 65,000 clones, with around 91% as singletons. The sequenced sample consisted of peripheral blood. These receptors originate from a human donor in a cohort sampled during active COVID-19.

The CDR3 loop reads CASSPQGTLYEQYF. The DNA for the CDR3 is TGTGCCAGTAGCCCCCAGGGAACCCTCTACGAGCAGTACTTC. The chain joins TRBV19 to TRBJ2-7; weak D call: TRBD1 (5 bases). The germline V gene encodes CDR1 LNHDA and CDR2 SQIVND (reference sequence). The V end was cut by 6 bases, the J end by 3 bases, with 15 bases between. CDR3 length equals 14 residues. Filled out from reference TRBV19 and TRBJ2-7, the complete variable domain reads DGGITQSPKYLFRKEGQNVTLSCEQNLNHDAMYWYRQDPGQGLRLIYYSQIVNDFQKGDIAEGYSVSREKKESFPLTVTSAQKNPTAFYLCASSPQGTLYEQYFGPGTRLTVT.

This clone has just one count. CDR3 nucleotides: TGTGCCAGCAGTTCATCCGGGTCGCCCTACGAGCAGTACTTC. It codes for CASSSSGSPYEQYF. V usage is TRBV28 and J usage is TRBJ2-7, with no clear D. Germline V gene sequence: CDR1 MDHEN, CDR2 SYDVKM. Trimming took 4 bases from V and 2 from J, leaving 12 bases between them. The CDR3 consists of 14 residues.

This chain links TRBV19 with TRBJ2-2; weak D call: TRBD2 (5 bases). Germline V lookup: CDR1 LNHDA, CDR2 SQIVND (reference sequence). The CDR3 extends over 16 amino acids. V lost 7 bases and J lost 2, with 17 bases in between. The CDR3 is CASIPAGMFNTGELFF. The DNA of the CDR3 is TGTGCCAGTATTCCGGCGGGTATGTTCAACACCGGGGAGCTGTTTTTT.

The chain couples TRBV11-2 to TRBJ1-2; TRBD1 matches 7 bases. This CDR3 contains 13 residues. The V and J ends lost 4 bases and 4 bases, in that order; junction bases with no gene match: 3. Germline assignment: CDR1 SGHAT and CDR2 FQNNGV. The CDR3 spells CASSSTGAYGYTF. The DNA for the CDR3 is TGTGCCAGCAGCTCAACAGGGGCCTATGGCTACACCTTC. The complete variable domain, with remaining parts taken from reference TRBV11-2 and TRBJ1-2, reads EAGVAQSPRYKIIEKRQSVAFWCNPISGHATLYWYQQILGQGPKLLIQFQNNGVVDDSQLPKDRFSAERLKGVDSTLKIQPAKLEDSAVYLCASSSTGAYGYTFGSGTRLTVV.

The chain is built from TRBV30 and TRBJ2-7; TRBD2 matches at 10 bases. CDR3 length: 16 residues. V lost 0 bases to trimming and J lost 9 bases; unmatched junction nucleotides: 14. The germline V gene has CDR1 GTSNPN and CDR2 SVGIG (reference sequence). DNA for the CDR3: TGTGCCTGGAGTGTATACCCTCGGAGCGGGGGGGCCACGCAGTACTTC. Translation: CAWSVYPRSGGATQYF.

The chain links TRBV11-2 to TRBJ2-7, with TRBD2 matching 8 bases. Germline V CDR1 and CDR2: SGHAT, FQNNGV. This CDR3 region has 17 residues. V shed 4 bases, J shed 3 bases, and the junction held 14 bases outside the gene matches. The CDR3 DNA sequence: TGTGCCAGCAGCTCAATCCGGGGTAGCGGGGAACACTACGAGCAGTACTTC. It codes for CASSSIRGSGEHYEQYF.

The gene calls are TRBV6-5 and TRBJ1-5, with TRBD1 matching over 7 bases. Germline V gene sequence: CDR1 MNHEY, CDR2 SVGAGI. After removal of 8 bases from V and 0 bases from J, the junction contained 4 bases not matched to a gene. The CDR3 contains 14 residues. CDR3 residues: CASGTAHSNQPQHF. Written as DNA, the CDR3 is TGTGCCAGCGGGACAGCTCATAGCAATCAGCCCCAGCATTTT.

This chain uses TRBV11-2 with TRBJ2-7, with 8 positions matching TRBD2. The CDR3 sequence is 15 residues long. V shed 4 bases, J shed 2 bases, and the junction held 7 bases outside the gene matches. The germline V gene encodes CDR1 SGHAT and CDR2 FQNNGV. CDR3 coding DNA: TGTGCCAGCAGCTACTCCCGGGGGGGGACCTACGAGCAGTACTTC. Its translation: CASSYSRGGTYEQYF.

The chain employs TRBV10-3 and TRBJ2-7, with a weak D call TRBD2 (5 bases). V lost 8 bases and J 5 bases, leaving 13 bases between the germline ends. CDR1 is ENHRY, CDR2 SYGVKD, per germline. This CDR3 is 12 amino acids long. CDR3 residues: CAIGRGIDEQYF. The CDR3 DNA follows: TGTGCCATCGGGAGAGGCATCGACGAGCAGTACTTC.

This clone was seen just once. The rearrangement joins TRBV2 to TRBJ1-5; D not certain. Per germline, CDR1 SNHLY and CDR2 FYNNEI. V was pared by 4 bases and J by 0 bases, with 4 bases between. The CDR3 runs 13 residues. CDR3 region: CASSVISNQPQHF. The CDR3 DNA follows: TGTGCCAGCAGTGTCATTAGCAATCAGCCCCAGCATTTT.

The chain carries TRBV4-3 and TRBJ1-4, with 7 bases that match TRBD1. The V segment lost 0 bases and the J segment 8 bases; nucleotides outside the gene matches: 9. The length of the CDR3 is 16 residues. Germline V gene data show CDR1 as LGHNA and CDR2 as YSLEER. CDR3 region: CASSQDEGTEGEKLFF. In nucleotides, the CDR3 is TGCGCCAGCAGCCAAGATGAAGGGACAGAAGGGGAAAAACTGTTTTTT.

V and J are TRBV11-2 and TRBJ2-7; D is unresolved. CDR3 length equals 17 residues. Germline V lookup: CDR1 SGHAT, CDR2 FQNNGV. Trimming cost V 1 base and J 2 bases, with 18 bases left between them. This CDR3 reads CASSLARTPYTTYEQYF. CDR3 sequence (DNA): TGTGCCAGCAGCTTAGCCCGTACACCTTACACCACCTACGAGCAGTACTTC.

This chain connects TRBV5-1 to TRBJ2-7; possibly TRBD2 for D (5 bases). Germline loops: CDR1 SGHRS, CDR2 YFSETQ. Trimming cost V 0 bases and J 0 bases, with 7 bases left between them. CDR3 length equals 14 residues. The chain's CDR3 is CASSLEAASYEQYF. The CDR3 nucleotides read TGCGCCAGCAGCTTGGAAGCGGCCTCCTACGAGCAGTACTTC.

The V and J genes are TRBV27 and TRBJ2-7, with unresolved D. Trimming pared 8 bases from V and 5 bases from J, leaving 19 bases between. The CDR3 length is 14 residues. CDR1 is MNHEY, CDR2 SMNVEV, per germline (reference sequence). CDR3: CASQTLRSGNEQYF. In nucleotides, the CDR3 is TGTGCCAGCCAAACCCTAAGGTCGGGTAACGAGCAGTACTTC.

The J gene is TRBJ2-4, the V gene TRBV7-3, with TRBD2 identical over 9 bases. The germline V gene has CDR1 SGHTA and CDR2 FQGTGA. The CDR3 runs 16 residues. V shed 5 bases and J 1 base; nucleotides not matched to a gene: 6. The CDR3 region has the DNA TGTGCCAGCAGCCTTAGCGGGGGCGGGGCCAAAAACATTCAGTACTTC. This gives the protein CASSLSGGGAKNIQYF.

The chain carries TRBV27 and TRBJ2-7, with D unclear. V was clipped by 0 bases and J by 5 bases, with 8 bases between them. The germline gives CDR1 MNHEY, CDR2 SMNVEV (reference sequence). The CDR3 is made up of 13 amino acids. DNA of the CDR3: TGTGCCAGCAGTTTATCGAGCCTTAACGAGCAGTACTTC. This gives the protein CASSLSSLNEQYF.

V usage is TRBV9 and J usage is TRBJ2-7, with 9 bases identical to TRBD1. The CDR3 is made up of 13 amino acids. Germline V gene lookup returns CDR1 SGDLS and CDR2 YYNGEE. With 4 bases clipped from V and 4 bases from J, the junction kept 3 bases outside the gene matches. The CDR3 protein is CASSRQGVYEQYF. CDR3 in DNA: TGTGCCAGCAGCCGACAGGGGGTTTACGAGCAGTACTTC.

This sequence joins TRBV11-2 and TRBJ2-7; tentative D call: TRBD1 (6 bases). Germline V gene data show CDR1 as SGHAT and CDR2 as FQNNGV. The CDR3 has 16 amino acids. Between the trimmed V and J ends, which lost 5 bases and 0 bases, there was a span of 17 bases. Here the CDR3 reads CASSPHLGTSSYEQYF. Here the CDR3 DNA reads TGTGCCAGCAGCCCCCACCTGGGGACAAGCTCCTACGAGCAGTACTTC.

The chain links TRBV5-4 to TRBJ2-7, with a weak D call TRBD2 (6 bases). V was cut by 3 bases and J by 3 bases, with 10 bases left in between. The length of the CDR3 is 13 residues. Germline CDR1 and CDR2: SGHNT and YYREEE (reference sequence). This chain's CDR3 is CASSSREYYEQYF. DNA for the CDR3: TGTGCCAGCAGCTCCCGGGAGTACTACGAGCAGTACTTC.

The rearrangement uses TRBV7-9 and TRBJ1-6, with TRBD1 identical over 9 bases. This CDR3 is built from 14 residues. Germline V gene sequence: CDR1 SEHNR, CDR2 FQNEAQ (reference sequence). The J segment lost 7 bases and the V segment lost 5 bases, leaving 3 bases of the junction unmatched. The CDR3 is CASSPGQGNSPLHF. The CDR3 nucleotides read TGTGCCAGCAGCCCCGGACAGGGGAATTCACCCCTCCACTTT. Filled out from reference TRBV7-9 and TRBJ1-6, the complete variable domain reads DTGVSQNPRHKITKRGQNVTFRCDPISEHNRLYWYRQTLGQGPEFLTYFQNEAQLEKSRLLSDRFSAERPKGSFSTLEIQRTEQGDSAMYLCASSPGQGNSPLHFGNGTRLTVT.

V gene TRBV30 combines with J gene TRBJ1-4, with D tentatively TRBD1 (6 bases). The CDR3 spans 13 residues. V gave up 6 bases and J gave up 3 bases, with 11 bases separating them. Looked up from germline, CDR1 is GTSNPN and CDR2 is SVGIG (reference sequence). In DNA, the CDR3 is TGTGCCTGTCCGGGACACCCTAATGAAAAACTGTTTTTT. Translated: CACPGHPNEKLFF.

The chain links TRBV9 to TRBJ1-2; no firm D call. With 4 bases removed from V and 4 bases from J, the gap between germline ends came to 5 bases. The CDR3 is made up of 11 amino acids. Germline lookup yields CDR1 SGDLS and CDR2 YYNGEE. For the CDR3, the DNA is TGTGCCAGCAGCAACACCTATGGCTACACCTTC. This translates into CASSNTYGYTF. Supplemented by reference TRBV9 and TRBJ1-2, the full variable domain reads DSGVTQTPKHLITATGQRVTLRCSPRSGDLSVYWYQQSLDQGLQFLIQYYNGEERAKGNILERFSAQQFPDLHSELNLSSLELGDSALYFCASSNTYGYTFGSGTRLTVV.